This T cell receptor beta chain came from a study of T-cell memory formation after mild COVID-19. This CDR3 has 12 amino acids. Trimming shortened V by 3 bases and J by 2 bases, and 5 bases separated the two germline ends. From germline, CDR1 is LGHDT and CDR2 YNNKEL (reference sequence). TCRdb itself ran the 5' RACE reads through MiXCR, one entry per CDR3 protein. The data show 100,000 to 150,000 distinct CDR3 sequences, roughly 15% seen once. The sample was PBMCs or a T cell subset sorted from them (not recorded which). This clonotype originated in an adult woman who had mild COVID-19 (a few samples of this study predate the infection). Cell type and time point are not known. The genes are TRBV3-1 and TRBJ2-7; D not certain. The CDR3 nucleotides read TGTGCCAGCAGCCATGGCACCTACGAGCAGTACTTC. Translation: CASSHGTYEQYF.